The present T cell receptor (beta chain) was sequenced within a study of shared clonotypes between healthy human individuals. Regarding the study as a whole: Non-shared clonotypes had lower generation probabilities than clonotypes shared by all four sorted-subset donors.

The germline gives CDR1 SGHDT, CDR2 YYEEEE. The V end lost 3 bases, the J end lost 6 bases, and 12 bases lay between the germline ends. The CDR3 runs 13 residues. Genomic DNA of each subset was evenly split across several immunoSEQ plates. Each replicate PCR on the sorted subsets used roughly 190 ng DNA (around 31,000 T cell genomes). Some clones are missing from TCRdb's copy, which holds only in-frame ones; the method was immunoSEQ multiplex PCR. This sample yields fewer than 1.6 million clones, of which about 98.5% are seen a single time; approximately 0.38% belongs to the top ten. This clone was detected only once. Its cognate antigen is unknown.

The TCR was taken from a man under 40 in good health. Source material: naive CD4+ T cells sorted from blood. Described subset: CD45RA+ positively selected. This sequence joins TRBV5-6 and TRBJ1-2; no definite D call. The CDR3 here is CASSSLGSDGYTF. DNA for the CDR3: TGTGCCAGCAGCTCTTTGGGATCGGATGGCTACACCTTC.